Below, 23 T cell receptor beta chains from the same sample are listed, as sequenced in a study of multiple sclerosis patients with progressive multifocal leukoencephalopathy. Here immunoSEQ multiplex PCR was the method, and the copy in TCRdb shows in-frame clones only, minus some. The sample contains around 25,000 clones, more than 85% of which appear only once. Time point in this sample: roughly 12 months of natalizumab therapy. Sequences were derived from PBMCs, sampled from a patient treated with natalizumab. These receptors all come from a man aged 25 to 40 with multiple sclerosis.

This clone was detected only once. This sequence joins TRBV27 and TRBJ1-4; TRBD1 matches 12 bases. This CDR3 is 17 amino acids long. After removal of 6 bases from V and 7 bases from J, the junction contained 12 bases not matched to a gene. Germline CDR1 MNHEY, CDR2 SMNVEV (reference sequence). CDR3 in DNA: TGTGCCAGCAGCCCAACCGGGACAGGGGGCATCGGTGAAAAACTGTTTTTT. As protein: CASSPTGTGGIGEKLFF.

This clone was detected once. The conserved final phenylalanine or tryptophan is absent from the CDR3, which likely points to a read error. The rearrangement uses TRBV11-3 and TRBJ2-7; D might be TRBD2 (5 bases). V lost 0 bases, J lost 4 bases, and 7 bases lay in between. CDR1 is SGHNT, CDR2 YENEEA, per germline. There are 13 residues in the CDR3. The CDR3 bases are TGTGCCAGCAGCTTAGATCCGGGGTACGAGCAGTACGGC. Its translation is CASSLDPGYEQYG.

This clone was seen more than once but under ten times. The chain links TRBV6-1 to TRBJ2-1; TRBD2 is a possible D gene (5 bases). Per the germline V gene, CDR1 is MNHNS and CDR2 is SASEGT. The CDR3 runs to 14 residues. V was shortened by 7 bases and J by 0 bases, with 10 bases between the two germline ends. This CDR3 is CASTGIRSYNEQFF. CDR3 nucleotide sequence: TGTGCCAGCACCGGGATTCGCTCCTACAATGAGCAGTTCTTC.

The rearrangement joins TRBV6-1 to TRBJ1-1; the D gene is possibly TRBD1 (6 bases). Germline V gene data show CDR1 as MNHNS and CDR2 as SASEGT. This CDR3 comprises 15 residues. The V gene lost 4 bases and the J gene lost 0 bases, with 12 bases spanning the gap. In DNA form, the CDR3 reads TGTGCCAGCAGTGCGCAGACAGGTTTGAACACTGAAGCTTTCTTT. Translated: CASSAQTGLNTEAFF.

The chain uses TRBV29-1 and TRBJ2-1, with TRBD2 matching over 10 bases. The CDR3 length is 13 residues. CDR1 is SQVTM, CDR2 ANQGSEA, per germline. J lost 4 bases, V lost 5 bases, and 2 bases had no gene match. Written as DNA, the CDR3 is TGCAGCGTTAGCGGGAGGGCATACAATGAGCAGTTCTTC. Protein sequence: CSVSGRAYNEQFF.

The V gene is TRBV15, the J gene TRBJ2-5, with 7 bases that match TRBD2. V trimming: 3 bases; J trimming: 5 bases; junction bases outside the gene matches: 9. Germline V gene lookup returns CDR1 LNHNV and CDR2 YYDKDF (reference sequence). The length of the CDR3 is 15 residues. The CDR3 DNA reads TGTGCCACCAGCAGCTCGTGGGAGGGTCTCGAGACCCAGTACTTC. It codes for CATSSSWEGLETQYF.

This clone was counted a single time. CDR3 region: CASSSIAAGETQYF. The CDR3 nucleotides read TGTGCCAGTAGTTCAATAGCGGCCGGGGAGACCCAGTACTTC. The chain recombines TRBV19 with TRBJ2-5; maybe TRBD2 (6 bases). V was clipped by 5 bases and J by 5 bases, with 15 bases between them. The germline CDR1 and CDR2 sequences are LNHDA and SQIVND (reference sequence). CDR3 length equals 14 residues.

V is TRBV5-1 and J is TRBJ2-2, with a weak D call TRBD1 (6 bases). The germline gives CDR1 SGHRS, CDR2 YFSETQ. V was pared by 4 bases and J by 7 bases, with 17 bases between. This CDR3 has 15 residues. The CDR3 reads CASSIGAGVRGELFF. CDR3 bases: TGCGCCAGCAGCATTGGAGCAGGGGTCCGCGGGGAGCTGTTTTTT. Full variable domain (rest looked up from reference TRBV5-1 and TRBJ2-2): KAGVTQTPRYLIKTRGQQVTLSCSPISGHRSVSWYQQTPGQGLQFLFEYFSETQRNKGNFPGRFSGRQFSNSRSEMNVSTLELGDSALYLCASSIGAGVRGELFFGEGSRLTVL.

This chain connects TRBV4-2 to TRBJ2-3; possibly TRBD2 for D (5 bases). Looked up from germline, CDR1 is LGHNA and CDR2 is YNFKEQ. Deletions cut 5 bases from V and 3 bases from J, with 24 bases between. The CDR3 runs to 18 residues. For the CDR3, the DNA is TGTGCCAGCAGCTCAAGCGAGGGAAGCCGGAAGGGTACAGATACGCAGTATTTT. It encodes CASSSSEGSRKGTDTQYF.

The chain uses TRBV6-6 and TRBJ1-2, with 7 bases lining up with TRBD1. V shed 6 bases and J 4 bases; nucleotides not matched to a gene: 14. Germline assignment: CDR1 MNHNY and CDR2 SVGAGI (reference sequence). The CDR3 loop spans 16 amino acids. The CDR3 DNA follows: TGTGCCAGCAGCTCCCGGATAGACAGGGTGTTCTATGGCTACACCTTC. This encodes CASSSRIDRVFYGYTF.

This sequence joins TRBV25-1 and TRBJ1-2, with D unclear. The CDR3 is made up of 12 amino acids. V shed 5 bases and J shed 3 bases, with 7 bases lying between them. CDR1 is MGHDK and CDR2 is SYGVNS in the germline V gene. CDR3 in DNA: TGTGCCAGCAGTAACAGCTACTATGGCTACACCTTC. Its translation: CASSNSYYGYTF.

This chain connects TRBV18 to TRBJ2-3; no clear D gene. The V gene lost 6 bases and the J gene lost 1 base, with 8 bases spanning the gap. CDR1 is KGHSH, CDR2 LQKENI, per germline. This CDR3 is built from 13 residues. The CDR3 region is CASSALGTDTQYF. The CDR3, as DNA: TGTGCCAGCTCCGCCTTGGGCACAGATACGCAGTATTTT.

This rearrangement joins TRBV6-5 to TRBJ2-3; D is ambiguous. The CDR3 covers 13 residues. Between the trimmed V and J ends, which lost 5 bases and 3 bases, there was a span of 9 bases. Germline V CDR1 and CDR2: MNHEY, SVGAGI. CDR3 nucleotide sequence: TGTGCCAGCAGTGAAGGCGAGACAGATACGCAGTATTTT. This translates into CASSEGETDTQYF.

The V call is TRBV6-5, the J call TRBJ1-6; perhaps TRBD1 as D (6 bases). CDR3 length: 14 amino acids. Germline CDR1 and CDR2: MNHEY and SVGAGI. V was shortened by 4 bases and J by 4 bases, with 8 bases between the two germline ends. CDR3 DNA sequence: TGTGCCAGCAGTTTGGACAGATATAATTCACCCCTCCACTTT. This encodes CASSLDRYNSPLHF.

The gene calls are TRBV4-1 and TRBJ1-2; D is ambiguous. The CDR3 length is 14 residues. Trimming cost V 1 base and J 4 bases, with 10 bases left between them. Germline assignment: CDR1 MGHRA and CDR2 YSYEKL. CDR3 region: CASSQVVESYGYTF. DNA for the CDR3: TGCGCCAGCAGCCAAGTGGTCGAGTCCTATGGCTACACCTTC.

The chain has TRBV7-8 and TRBJ1-5, with a possible D match to TRBD1 (6 bases). Germline loops: CDR1 SGHVS, CDR2 FQNEAQ. The CDR3 sequence is 14 residues long. V was trimmed by 4 bases and J by 4 bases, leaving 11 bases between them. DNA of the CDR3: TGTGCCAGCAGCTCACAGGGTACTAATCAGCCCCAGCATTTT. Residues: CASSSQGTNQPQHF. The full variable domain, completed using reference TRBV7-8 and TRBJ1-5, is GAGVSQSPRYKVAKRGQDVALRCDPISGHVSLFWYQQALGQGPEFLTYFQNEAQLDKSGLPSDRFFAERPEGSVSTLKIQRTQQEDSAVYLCASSSQGTNQPQHFGDGTRLSIL.

In DNA, the CDR3 is TGTGCCACCAGCCGACAGGGTGGCTACGAGCAGTACTTC. It specifies CATSRQGGYEQYF. The chain couples TRBV15 to TRBJ2-7, with TRBD1 matching over 7 bases. The CDR3 consists of 13 residues. J gave up 3 bases and V 5 bases, and 4 bases lay outside the gene matches. Germline CDR1 reads LNHNV; CDR2 reads YYDKDF (reference sequence).

The genes are TRBV7-9 and TRBJ1-2; D is undetermined. Trimming removed 0 bases from V and 6 bases from J, with 11 bases in between. Germline V gene lookup returns CDR1 SEHNR and CDR2 FQNEAQ (reference sequence). The CDR3 spans 14 residues. The CDR3 loop is CASSLAEKADGYTF. CDR3 sequence (DNA): TGTGCCAGCAGCTTAGCGGAGAAGGCGGATGGCTACACCTTC.

This chain uses TRBV15 with TRBJ2-2; 10 bases are a match to TRBD2. Trimming at V came to 1 base and at J to 5 bases, leaving 7 bases not matched to a gene. Germline CDR1 and CDR2: LNHNV and YYDKDF (reference sequence). This CDR3 is built from 17 residues. The CDR3 region has the DNA TGTGCCACCAGCAGAGTAACGAGCGGGAGGGGGACCGGGGAGCTGTTTTTT. It yields the protein CATSRVTSGRGTGELFF.

The chain has TRBV15 and TRBJ2-3; D unclear. This CDR3 has 15 amino acids. Germline V lookup: CDR1 LNHNV, CDR2 YYDKDF (reference sequence). Trimming removed 0 bases from V and 2 bases from J, with 9 bases in between. The CDR3 nucleotides read TGTGCCACCAGCAGAGACAGGCCCCCCACAGATACGCAGTATTTT. As protein: CATSRDRPPTDTQYF. The full variable domain, completed using reference TRBV15 and TRBJ2-3, is DAMVIQNPRYQVTQFGKPVTLSCSQTLNHNVMYWYQQKSSQAPKLLFHYYDKDFNNEADTPDNFQSRRPNTSFCFLDIRSPGLGDTAMYLCATSRDRPPTDTQYFGPGTRLTVL.

The chain joins TRBV18 to TRBJ2-7, with D possibly matching TRBD2 (6 bases). The V gene's germline CDR1 is KGHSH and CDR2 LQKENI. The V end lost 6 bases, the J end lost 0 bases, and 18 bases lay between the germline ends. The CDR3 runs 16 residues. In DNA, the CDR3 is TGTGCCAGCTCCCCTACCCTAGCGCAGAGCTCCTACGAGCAGTACTTC. Encoded protein: CASSPTLAQSSYEQYF. Drawing the rest from reference TRBV18 and TRBJ2-7, the complete variable domain is NAGVMQNPRHLVRRRGQEARLRCSPMKGHSHVYWYRQLPEEGLKFMVYLQKENIIDESGMPKERFSAEFPKEGPSILRIQQVVRGDSAAYFCASSPTLAQSSYEQYFGPGTRLTVT.

As for this clone: Within the sample, other DNA sequences also encode this same CDR3. The V gene is TRBV5-1, the J gene TRBJ2-5; tentative D call: TRBD2 (6 bases). The length of the CDR3 is 15 residues. CDR1 is SGHRS and CDR2 is YFSETQ in the germline V gene. The V end was cut by 0 bases, the J end by 2 bases, with 11 bases between. CDR3 sequence reads: CASSLGRREQETQYF. DNA for the CDR3: TGCGCCAGCAGCTTGGGTCGGCGGGAACAAGAGACCCAGTACTTC.

The gene calls are TRBV5-1 and TRBJ1-3, with TRBD1 matching over 9 bases. Germline lookup yields CDR1 SGHRS and CDR2 YFSETQ. V was pared by 4 bases and J by 0 bases, with 5 bases of the junction left unmatched. The CDR3 has 16 amino acids. CDR3 DNA: TGCGCCAGCAGCCTAAAGACAGGGGGCTCTGGAAACACCATATATTTT. Its translation: CASSLKTGGSGNTIYF.